These T cell receptor beta chains were read from a single sample in a study of human T cells and chemical hapten exposure. MiXCR, run by TCRdb on the RACE reads, gives a single entry per CDR3 protein. Here the sample spans about 190,000 distinct CDR3 sequences, approximately 26% being singletons. This sample comprised whole blood, obtained in connection with sensitization to the hapten diphenylcyclopropenone (DPC). These TCRs come from a woman in her thirties or forties with alopecia areata. Some clones in this sample may be carry-over from other donors' samples. Both conserved end residues are part of each CDR3. D genes are given only for firm matches. Size is stated for part of the rows, as once, few or many counts, or as a class when the clone is expanded.

V gene	D gene	J gene	clone size	CDR3 protein	CDR3 DNA
TRBV7-2	NA	TRBJ1-1	NA	CASSLGANLNTEAFF	TGTGCCAGCAGCTTAGGAGCTAATTTGAACACTGAAGCTTTCTTT
TRBV20-1	NA	TRBJ1-5	NA	CSARDLTGRLGNSNQPQHF	TGCAGTGCTAGAGATCTAACAGGCCGACTGGGGAATAGCAATCAGCCCCAGCATTTT
TRBV29-1	TRBD1	TRBJ2-7	NA	CSVVDRATYEQYF	TGCAGCGTTGTCGACAGGGCTACCTACGAGCAGTACTTC
TRBV6-5	NA	TRBJ1-4	NA	CASTPGPGFEKLFF	TGTGCCAGCACCCCGGGACCGGGGTTTGAAAAACTGTTTTTT
TRBV7-9	TRBD1	TRBJ2-1	NA	CASSFNRGPFGEQFF	TGTGCCAGCAGTTTCAACAGGGGCCCCTTTGGTGAGCAGTTCTTC
TRBV20-1	TRBD1	TRBJ2-1	NA	CSASGQANEQFF	TGCAGTGCGTCGGGACAGGCCAATGAGCAGTTCTTC
TRBV7-9	NA	TRBJ1-5	NA	CASSLAQGDRNQPQHF	TGTGCCAGCAGCTTAGCCCAGGGAGATCGCAATCAGCCCCAGCATTTT
TRBV18	NA	TRBJ2-7	NA	CASSPGKGYEQYF	TGTGCCAGCTCACCGGGCAAGGGGTACGAGCAGTACTTC
TRBV6-5	NA	TRBJ1-1	NA	CASSSLTGNTEAFF	TGTGCCAGCAGTTCTTTGACAGGGAACACTGAAGCTTTCTTT
TRBV12-3/TRBV12-4	TRBD1	TRBJ1-4	NA	CASSQQGAGEKLFF	TGTGCCAGCAGTCAACAGGGGGCCGGTGAAAAACTGTTTTTT
TRBV12-3/TRBV12-4	NA	TRBJ1-1	many	CASSGTANTEAFF	TGTGCCAGCAGTGGGACGGCGAACACTGAAGCTTTCTTT
TRBV29-1	TRBD1	TRBJ1-1	NA	CSVEAEGQGVEAFF	TGCAGCGTTGAAGCCGAAGGACAGGGGGTGGAAGCTTTCTTT
TRBV12-3/TRBV12-4	TRBD1	TRBJ1-5	NA	CASSYSLTGGNQPQHF	TGTGCCAGCAGTTATTCCTTGACAGGGGGCAATCAGCCCCAGCATTTT
TRBV5-1	TRBD2	TRBJ2-7	once	CASSLEGLAVSYEQYF	TGCGCCAGCAGCTTGGAGGGACTAGCGGTCTCCTACGAGCAGTACTTC
TRBV29-1	TRBD2	TRBJ2-3	NA	CSAAGGLGTDTQYF	TGCAGCGCGGCGGGGGGGCTGGGCACAGATACGCAGTATTTT
TRBV20-1	TRBD1	TRBJ2-1	few	CSASNRGPSSYNEQFF	TGCAGTGCTAGTAACAGGGGGCCAAGCTCCTACAATGAGCAGTTCTTC
TRBV7-3	NA	TRBJ2-2	few	CASSDTPSMREELFF	TGTGCCAGCAGCGACACCCCGTCAATGCGAGAGGAGCTGTTTTTT
TRBV5-6	NA	TRBJ1-1	NA	CASSWGRGNTEAFF	TGTGCCAGCAGCTGGGGCCGAGGGAACACTGAAGCTTTCTTT
TRBV6-2/TRBV6-3	NA	TRBJ2-3	NA	CASSYSTEFTQYF	TGTGCCAGCAGTTACTCGACGGAGTTCACGCAGTATTTT
TRBV7-3	TRBD1	TRBJ2-3	NA	CASSLGTGTTDTQYF	TGTGCCAGCAGCCTGGGGACAGGGACCACAGATACGCAGTATTTT
TRBV29-1	NA	TRBJ1-1	few	CSVGGKNTEAFF	TGCAGCGTGGGGGGCAAGAACACTGAAGCTTTCTTT
TRBV12-3/TRBV12-4	TRBD1	TRBJ1-1	few	CASRTGQGTTEAFF	TGTGCCAGCAGAACCGGACAGGGGACCACTGAAGCTTTCTTT
TRBV4-3	NA	TRBJ1-6	many	CASSQDLLAVGSPLHF	TGCGCCAGCAGCCAAGATTTATTGGCAGTCGGCTCACCCCTCCACTTT
TRBV6-5	TRBD2	TRBJ2-5	NA	CASRNSGRSSGTQYF	TGTGCCAGCAGAAATAGCGGGAGGTCCTCAGGGACCCAGTACTTC
TRBV7-8	NA	TRBJ2-2	NA	CASSLDEGTGELFF	TGTGCCAGCAGCTTAGATGAGGGGACCGGGGAGCTGTTTTTT
TRBV6-5	TRBD1	TRBJ2-2	many	CASNSPGTGASGELFF	TGTGCCAGCAATTCTCCCGGGACAGGGGCTAGCGGGGAGCTGTTTTTT
TRBV28	NA	TRBJ2-7	many	CASTPDGPYEQYF	TGTGCCAGCACCCCGGACGGACCCTATGAGCAGTACTTC
TRBV6-1	NA	TRBJ2-1	NA	CASRTPGLPTDNEQFF	TGTGCCAGCAGGACGCCCGGACTACCAACCGACAATGAGCAGTTCTTC
TRBV4-1	TRBD2	TRBJ2-5	few	CASSQDAGGGGTQYF	TGCGCCAGCAGCCAAGATGCGGGAGGGGGCGGGACCCAGTACTTC
TRBV2	NA	TRBJ2-5	NA	CASKREQGNRRETQYF	TGTGCCAGCAAGAGAGAACAGGGAAACCGGAGGGAGACCCAGTACTTC
TRBV6-2/TRBV6-3	NA	TRBJ2-7	many	CASSYPYLGVSEQYF	TGTGCCAGCAGTTACCCCTACCTGGGAGTGTCCGAGCAGTACTTC
TRBV7-8	TRBD1	TRBJ1-6	few	CASSSGQGTPSSYNSPLHF	TGTGCCAGCAGCTCGGGACAGGGGACTCCTAGCTCCTATAATTCACCCCTCCACTTT
TRBV5-1	NA	TRBJ1-4	NA	CASSETQVGEKLFF	TGCGCCAGCAGCGAGACTCAGGTCGGTGAAAAACTGTTTTTT